This T cell receptor (beta chain) was recorded in a study of blood T cell repertoires in COVID-19. Overall study context: The origin of the acute and convalescent COVID-19 samples was the United States, Italy and Spain. From T cells, B-cell-depleted T cells, or PBMCs came the material, which was cDNA or gDNA.

In the authors' methods: Reference gene primer amplification in the assay estimated nucleated cell counts. The assay was immunoSEQ multiplex PCR, and TCRdb's table has in-frame clones only and misses some. From that table come the V and J calls and clone size; the DNA was used to work out D and trimming. The repertoire holds tens of thousands of clones, roughly 77% seen once, with nearly 25% in the top ten. Germline V gene data show CDR1 as SGHRS and CDR2 as YFSETQ. This CDR3 contains 13 residues. Trimming took 0 bases from V and 6 from J, leaving 10 bases between them. This chain connects TRBV5-1 to TRBJ2-7, with D tentatively TRBD1 (5 bases). This sequence was found in a human donor in a cohort sampled during active COVID-19. Sequences were obtained from peripheral blood. The CDR3 loop reads CASSLGTRAEQYF. DNA for the CDR3: TGCGCCAGCAGCTTGGGGACAAGGGCCGAGCAGTACTTC.